This T cell receptor beta chain was captured in a study of cytomegalovirus exposure and HLA in healthy donors. The V gene lost 2 bases and the J gene lost 3 bases, with 10 bases spanning the gap. Germline V gene data show CDR1 as SEHNR and CDR2 as FQNEAQ (reference sequence). This CDR3 region has 14 residues. Study results and limitations: In a later analysis, HLA-C alleles had the fewest associated TCRs, DRB1 alleles the most.

A remark on this clone: Its target is not known.

With 60 Vbeta and 13 Jbeta primers, the PCR was carried out. Profiling relied on immunoSEQ multiplex PCR, and the TCRdb table lists in-frame clones only, not all of them. Here the sample spans 110,000 to 150,000 clones, over 60% being singletons. The clonotype comes from a man aged 35-49 years in good health and CMV-seropositive. V gene TRBV7-9 combines with J gene TRBJ1-1; D may be TRBD1 (5 bases). Sequencing used PBMCs. The CDR3 bases are TGTGCCAGCAGCTTACGGGGGACGGACACTGAAGCTTTCTTT. Encoded protein: CASSLRGTDTEAFF.